These T cell receptor beta chains were read from a single sample in a study of T cell responses to AZD1222 COVID-19 vaccine. The method was immunoSEQ multiplex PCR; TCRdb's version includes in-frame clones alone and lacks a portion of them. The data contain 120,000 to 150,000 clones, 75% to 85% of them singletons. Sequences were derived from peripheral blood, sampled on day 0 of MenACWY control vaccination. The receptors here all came from an adult in good health. Both conserved end residues are trimmed from each CDR3. A D gene is named only where the DNA matches it firmly. Size is omitted from some rows. Given values are once, few, many or a class for expanded clones.

CDR3aa	v_gene	j_gene	abundance	d_gene
ASGLGTNGNTIY	TRBV12-5	TRBJ1-3	NA	NA
ASSLGEGNQPQH	TRBV5-1	TRBJ1-5	once	NA
ASSSSAISPLH	TRBV7-2	TRBJ1-6	NA	NA
ASSKGGETQY	TRBV10-1	TRBJ2-5	NA	NA
ASSVGQGHSGNTIY	TRBV2	TRBJ1-3	NA	TRBD1
AWSPGDYGYT	TRBV30	TRBJ1-2	NA	NA
ASSRDLQGTGEQF	TRBV7-6	TRBJ2-1	once	NA
AGSGGPYAEQF	TRBV6-5	TRBJ2-1	NA	TRBD2
AIRDRGVRGSYNEQF	TRBV10-3	TRBJ2-1	NA	TRBD1
ASSFPSGGNEKLF	TRBV28	TRBJ1-4	NA	NA
ASSLGQVTYNEQF	TRBV7-8	TRBJ2-1	NA	NA
ASRNVMQGGYT	TRBV6-5	TRBJ1-2	NA	NA
ASSIAGTNQPQH	TRBV19	TRBJ1-5	NA	NA
ASSLPVGGLGNSPLH	TRBV5-5	TRBJ1-6	NA	NA
ASSGEAYNEQF	TRBV10-1	TRBJ2-1	NA	NA
ASRVQGQPQH	TRBV10-2	TRBJ1-5	few	NA
ASSLGKLAGGPTDTQY	TRBV5-4	TRBJ2-3	NA	TRBD2
ASSAVRDGTYNEQF	TRBV7-8	TRBJ2-1	once	NA
ASRYRGGSTDTQY	TRBV7-9	TRBJ2-3	NA	NA
ASSYRDRGQETQY	TRBV6-5	TRBJ2-5	once	TRBD1
ASSVEVRPGYEQF	TRBV9	TRBJ2-1	once	NA
ASRSGSLPDTQY	TRBV5-6	TRBJ2-3	NA	NA
ASSQLLAQLMF	TRBV14	TRBJ2-1	NA	TRBD2
ASRAGQGGMNTEAF	TRBV4-1	TRBJ1-1	NA	TRBD1
ASSLSPSSGNTIY	TRBV27	TRBJ1-3	few	NA
ASSLRRAVLETQY	TRBV3-1/TRBV3-2	TRBJ2-5	NA	NA
ASSPRTGKQETQY	TRBV18	TRBJ2-5	few	TRBD1
ASSLGGLLYGYT	TRBV5-4	TRBJ1-2	few	NA
ASRQRGTDTQY	TRBV2	TRBJ2-3	NA	NA
ASSLTSGGGYNEQF	TRBV2	TRBJ2-1	NA	TRBD2
ASSTTRDGYT	TRBV6-2/TRBV6-3	TRBJ1-2	NA	NA
ASSPFGVNEQF	TRBV3-1/TRBV3-2	TRBJ2-1	NA	NA
ASSQDSPGSSGNTIY	TRBV3-1/TRBV3-2	TRBJ1-3	NA	NA
ASSESPGTSGFNEQF	TRBV2	TRBJ2-1	NA	TRBD2
ASSPRQGWSNQPQH	TRBV6-6	TRBJ1-5	NA	TRBD1
ASSDVGASGGNTIY	TRBV2	TRBJ1-3	NA	NA
ASSTDRGQTQY	TRBV6-4	TRBJ2-5	NA	TRBD1
ASSIQGANQPQH	TRBV5-4	TRBJ1-5	NA	NA
ASSVGGQKETQY	TRBV9	TRBJ2-5	NA	TRBD1
ASSEHRDRVSGYT	TRBV6-1	TRBJ1-2	few	TRBD1
ASSFRVTGYT	TRBV12-3/TRBV12-4	TRBJ1-2	NA	NA
ASPQEEWAYGYT	TRBV23-1	TRBJ1-2	NA	NA